This T cell receptor (beta chain) derives from a study of blood T cell repertoires in COVID-19 (dated by TCRdb to about 2020). Study-level background: The collaborator samples originated in the United States, Italy and Spain and spanned the acute and convalescent phases of COVID-19. The material from the prospective study consisted of cDNA or gDNA derived from T cells, B-cell-depleted T cells, or PBMCs. The dataset comprised deeply sampled blood TCRbeta repertoires from subjects exposed to, actively infected with, or recovered from COVID-19. A freely available public database, intended as a resource for researchers studying the immune response to SARS-CoV-2, is where the repertoires were released. The samples were drawn from the first 160 participants of the ongoing ImmuneRACE study and from 1,200 or so subjects provided by 6 global collaborators. A de-identified subject ID, COVID-19 status, age in years and sex were almost always included in the sample metadata. Where available, HLA class I and class II types were taken from metadata supplied by the sample provider and were not determined by assay-based typing.

Details on this clone: Its antigen is unknown. No base quality information exists; no much larger clone differs at one position.

Participants in the prospective study were aged about 18 to 95 years, lived in 20 to 25 United States geographic areas, and enrolled through a virtual design. In the prospective study, participants were assigned to cohorts based on the clinical history participants reported in a screening survey and a study questionnaire. Each participant in the prospective study had whole blood, serum and a nasopharyngeal or oropharyngeal swab collected by mobile phlebotomists. Participants in the prospective study had the option to provide additional blood draws and questionnaires over a roughly two-month period. Blood samples from the prospective study were shipped frozen or at room temperature prior to DNA extraction. TCRbeta CDR3 regions were amplified from genomic DNA using the immunoSEQ Assay, a bias-controlled multiplex PCR. The authors' pipeline ran thus. Within the assay, amplification of reference gene primers was used to estimate how many nucleated cells each sample contained. To quantify the absolute abundance of each unique TCRbeta CDR3 rearrangement, sequence reads were collapsed and filtered. For each sample, productive Simpson clonality was calculated as the square root of Simpson's diversity index across productive rearrangements. What TCRdb holds here is the immuneACCESS table cut down to in-frame rearrangements. Part of the clones is not present; checked against another copy, under half of the missing clones reflect an unresolved V gene, and the others are unexplained. V, J and clone size are those of that table, while D and trimming were read from the DNA. The sample yields around 250,000 clones; approximately 90% were counted once. The top ten constitute about 4% of the sample.

Per the germline V gene, MDHEN is the CDR1 and SYDVKM is the CDR2. V is shortened by 10 bases, J by 6 bases, and the region joining them spans 16 bases. Counted from cysteine to phenylalanine, this CDR3 has 12 amino acids. Only the CDR3 part of the read is kept: 36 bases, read in frame from the first base. The study at large found these results: The quantity of clinical and demographic metadata differed by source and by participant and was supplied without curation.

Specimen: PBMCs or T cells enriched from blood (not recorded which). The sequence came from a woman aged 30 to 39 with acute COVID-19. The chain joins TRBV28 to TRBJ2-7; the best D guess is TRBD2, with 5 bases matching. The nucleotides read TGTGCCACCGCGGAGAGGGAGACCGAGCAGTACTTC. The encoded protein is CATAERETEQYF.